This TCR beta chain was found in a study of identical twins. This clonotype was counted at least ten times. The CDR3 has 17 residues. V was cut by 4 bases and J by 2 bases, with 20 bases left in between. The V gene's germline CDR1 is SGHAT and CDR2 FQNNGV. TCRdb itself ran the 5' RACE reads through MiXCR, one entry per CDR3 protein. The sample shows 1.5 million to 2 million distinct CDR3 sequences, about 31% of them seen only once. The sample was cord blood. This TCR derives from a newborn girl in good health. V is TRBV11-2 and J is TRBJ1-2; D is unclear. The DNA of the CDR3 is TGTGCCAGCAGCTATTCGCCGGGTCCCTCTGGGAACTATGGCTACACCTTC. It translates to CASSYSPGPSGNYGYTF.